The 30 T cell receptor beta chains reported below all come from one sample, sequenced in a study of cytomegalovirus exposure and HLA in healthy donors. PCR was performed using 60 Vbeta and 13 Jbeta primers. Assay: immunoSEQ multiplex PCR; the TCRdb copy retains only in-frame clones and omits some. The sample shows 100,000 to 150,000 clones, just over 70% of them seen only once. Sequencing input: PBMCs. Receptors were obtained from a woman aged 60-75 years in good health and CMV-seropositive.

This rearrangement joins TRBV2 to TRBJ2-5; no reliable D call. The CDR3 is 12 amino acids. From germline, CDR1 is SNHLY and CDR2 FYNNEI. The V and J ends lost 4 bases and 2 bases respectively, with 5 bases between them. The CDR3 DNA reads as TGTGCCAGCAGTGTCGTTCAAGAGACCCAGTACTTC. Encoded protein: CASSVVQETQYF.

CDR3 sequence (DNA): TGTGCCATCAGTGAGTCGAATTCAGGCTATGGCTACACCTTC. This gives the protein CAISESNSGYGYTF. This chain connects TRBV10-3 to TRBJ1-2; no definite D call. The CDR3 spans 14 residues. The germline gives CDR1 ENHRY, CDR2 SYGVKD. V was shortened by 0 bases and J by 4 bases, with 9 bases between the two germline ends.

The rearrangement uses TRBV7-2 and TRBJ2-5, with 8 bases fitting TRBD2. Germline V gives CDR1 SGHTA, CDR2 FQGNSA. V lost 3 bases and J lost 2; bases outside the gene matches: 2. The CDR3 is made up of 14 amino acids. CDR3 DNA sequence: TGTGCCAGCAGCTTCGGGACTAGACAAGAGACCCAGTACTTC. Translating gives CASSFGTRQETQYF.

This chain uses TRBV5-1 with TRBJ1-3; 9 bases are shared with TRBD1. The V gene end was trimmed by 0 bases and the J gene end by 12 bases; junction bases not matched to a gene: 4. Germline CDR1 SGHRS, CDR2 YFSETQ. This CDR3 contains 13 residues. The CDR3 DNA follows: TGCGCCAGCAGCTTGGAGACGGGACAGGGCATATATTTT. It is translated as CASSLETGQGIYF.

This chain connects TRBV27 to TRBJ2-3; maybe TRBD2 (5 bases). CDR1 and CDR2 from the germline V gene are MNHEY and SMNVEV (reference sequence). The CDR3 extends over 14 amino acids. V dropped 5 bases and J dropped 2 bases, with 11 bases sitting between them. The CDR3 DNA reads TGTGCCAGCAGTCTGGCGGGCTACACAGATACGCAGTATTTT. Translating gives CASSLAGYTDTQYF.

This clone occurred a few times. This sequence joins TRBV7-9 and TRBJ2-5; 8 bases agree with TRBD1. Germline V lookup: CDR1 SEHNR, CDR2 FQNEAQ (reference sequence). The CDR3 is 14 amino acids. The V and J ends lost 3 bases and 2 bases, in that order; junction bases with no gene match: 2. This chain's CDR3 is CASSFHRGQETQYF. CDR3 in DNA: TGTGCCAGCAGCTTCCACAGGGGGCAAGAGACCCAGTACTTC.

This clone was detected only a few times. V gene TRBV5-1 combines with J gene TRBJ1-3; weak D call: TRBD1 (5 bases). CDR1 is SGHRS and CDR2 is YFSETQ in the germline V gene. The CDR3 sequence is 14 residues long. V was trimmed by 2 bases and J by 4 bases, leaving 10 bases between them. CDR3 in DNA: TGCGCCAGCAGCTTCCAGGGAGGGGGAAACACCATATATTTT. Translated, it gives CASSFQGGGNTIYF.

The chain uses TRBV10-3 and TRBJ2-1; unclear D gene. The ends were cut back, 3 bases at V and 1 base at J, with 10 bases in the middle. This CDR3 has 15 residues. Germline V gene lookup returns CDR1 ENHRY and CDR2 SYGVKD. The CDR3 sequence is CAISEFGGSYNEQFF. The CDR3 nucleotides are TGTGCCATCAGTGAATTTGGCGGTTCCTACAATGAGCAGTTCTTC.

The chain uses TRBV7-3 and TRBJ2-2; 10 bases map to TRBD1. Germline-derived CDR1 and CDR2 are SGHTA and FQGTGA. CDR3 length: 16 residues. Germline trimming cut 3 bases from V and 5 bases from J; bases unmatched to any gene: 6. This CDR3 is CASSLTGGDKTGELFF. In DNA, the CDR3 is TGTGCCAGCAGCTTGACAGGGGGCGATAAGACCGGGGAGCTGTTTTTT.

The rearrangement uses TRBV14 and TRBJ1-6, with 7 bases lining up with TRBD1. The CDR3 length is 17 residues. V shed 3 bases and J 5 bases; nucleotides not matched to a gene: 10. The germline CDR1 and CDR2 sequences are SGHDN and FVKESK. This chain's CDR3 is CASSQGLSGTDNSPLHF. In DNA form, the CDR3 reads TGTGCCAGCAGCCAGGGATTGTCCGGGACAGATAATTCACCCCTCCACTTT.

This clone occurred a few times. CDR3 loop: CASRLGTGGNQPQHF. DNA of the CDR3: TGCGCCAGCAGGCTAGGGACAGGGGGGAATCAGCCCCAGCATTTT. The V gene is TRBV10-2, the J gene TRBJ1-5; TRBD1 matches 11 bases. The V gene's germline CDR1 is WSHSY and CDR2 SAAADI. Trimming removed 6 bases from V and 4 bases from J; junction bases left unmatched: 5. The CDR3 extends over 15 amino acids.

This chain joins TRBV19 and TRBJ1-1, with TRBD1 identical over 10 bases. The ends lost 6 bases at V and 9 bases at J; junction bases unmatched: 10. This CDR3 comprises 14 residues. Germline CDR1 and CDR2: LNHDA and SQIVND (reference sequence). CDR3 bases: TGTGCCAGTAGCCCCCGGACAGGGGGTACTAAAGCTTTCTTT. This codes for CASSPRTGGTKAFF. Drawing the rest from reference TRBV19 and TRBJ1-1, the complete variable domain is DGGITQSPKYLFRKEGQNVTLSCEQNLNHDAMYWYRQDPGQGLRLIYYSQIVNDFQKGDIAEGYSVSREKKESFPLTVTSAQKNPTAFYLCASSPRTGGTKAFFGQGTRLTVV.

The chain combines TRBV2 with TRBJ1-1; 7 bases map to TRBD1. Trimming cost V 4 bases and J 4 bases; bases outside gene matches: 3. There are 13 residues in the CDR3. Germline CDR1 is SNHLY and CDR2 is FYNNEI. In nucleotides, the CDR3 is TGTGCCAGCAGTGCCCAGGGGGGCACTGAAGCTTTCTTT. Protein product: CASSAQGGTEAFF.

The chain carries TRBV4-1 and TRBJ1-4; 10 bases are shared with TRBD1. This CDR3 has 15 amino acids. Trimming removed 0 bases from V and 8 bases from J; junction bases left unmatched: 3. Germline V gene data show CDR1 as MGHRA and CDR2 as YSYEKL. Written as DNA, the CDR3 is TGCGCCAGCAGCCAAGAAGGACAGGGGGTCGAAAAACTGTTTTTT. It yields the protein CASSQEGQGVEKLFF.

The chain employs TRBV9 and TRBJ1-1, with 10 bases matching TRBD1. V trimming: 4 bases; J trimming: 1 base; junction bases outside the gene matches: 7. The CDR3 runs 16 residues. Germline CDR1 reads SGDLS; CDR2 reads YYNGEE. The CDR3 spells CASSPRGDRGNTEAFF. The CDR3 coding sequence is TGTGCCAGCAGCCCCCGGGGGGACAGGGGGAACACTGAAGCTTTCTTT.

This chain connects TRBV6-1 to TRBJ2-6, with D hard to call. This CDR3 comprises 15 residues. Germline values: CDR1 MNHNS, CDR2 SASEGT. Trimming took 0 bases from V and 4 from J, leaving 7 bases between them. The CDR3 sequence: CASSEASSGANVLTF. The CDR3 DNA sequence: TGTGCCAGCAGTGAAGCGAGCTCCGGGGCCAACGTCCTGACTTTC.

The rearrangement links TRBV27 to TRBJ2-5; TRBD1 matches 9 bases. This CDR3 contains 16 residues. Germline loops: CDR1 MNHEY, CDR2 SMNVEV (reference sequence). V gave up 3 bases and J gave up 1 base; unmatched junction bases: 6. The CDR3 reads CASSLSGQGGQETQYF. In DNA, the CDR3 is TGTGCCAGCAGTTTGTCGGGACAGGGTGGCCAAGAGACCCAGTACTTC.

The chain carries TRBV6-6 and TRBJ2-1, with D perhaps TRBD1 (6 bases). This CDR3 is built from 15 residues. Trimming took 2 bases from V and 3 from J, leaving 11 bases between them. Germline-derived CDR1 and CDR2 are MNHNY and SVGAGI (reference sequence). CDR3 DNA: TGTGCCAGCAGTTACAGGGGGAGAGACTACAATGAGCAGTTCTTC. It codes for CASSYRGRDYNEQFF.

The V call is TRBV5-6, the J call TRBJ1-5; no firm D call. In germline, CDR1 is SGHDT, CDR2 YYEEEE. The CDR3 consists of 15 residues. V was clipped by 0 bases and J by 0 bases, with 7 bases between them. This CDR3 is CASSLGQFSNQPQHF. In nucleotides, the CDR3 is TGTGCCAGCAGCTTGGGGCAGTTTAGCAATCAGCCCCAGCATTTT. Combining the CDR3 with reference TRBV5-6 and TRBJ1-5 gives the whole variable domain DAGVTQSPTHLIKTRGQQVTLRCSPKSGHDTVSWYQQALGQGPQFIFQYYEEEERQRGNFPDRFSGHQFPNYSSELNVNALLLGDSALYLCASSLGQFSNQPQHFGDGTRLSIL.

The rearrangement uses TRBV19 and TRBJ1-4; weak D call: TRBD1 (5 bases). CDR1 LNHDA and CDR2 SQIVND come from the germline V gene (reference sequence). This CDR3 contains 15 residues. The V end was cut by 5 bases, the J end by 0 bases, with 10 bases between. The CDR3 nucleotides read TGTGCCAGTAGTGCCCCGACAGCAACTAATGAAAAACTGTTTTTT. It is translated as CASSAPTATNEKLFF.

V usage is TRBV4-1 and J usage is TRBJ1-3; 7 nucleotides line up with TRBD1. The CDR3 has 15 amino acids. The V gene's germline CDR1 is MGHRA and CDR2 YSYEKL. V gave up 3 bases and J gave up 0 bases; unmatched junction bases: 2. CDR3 in amino acids: CASSQGDSSGNTIYF. The DNA of the CDR3 is TGCGCCAGCAGCCAGGGGGACAGCTCTGGAAACACCATATATTTT.

V is TRBV9 and J is TRBJ1-1; D remains ambiguous. The CDR3 is 17 amino acids. The germline V gene encodes CDR1 SGDLS and CDR2 YYNGEE. The V and J ends lost 4 bases and 1 base respectively, with 20 bases between them. The CDR3 nucleotides read TGTGCCAGCAGCTACGGACTTTTGGGAGGGCGGAACACTGAAGCTTTCTTT. Encoded protein: CASSYGLLGGRNTEAFF.

CDR3 DNA sequence: TGTGCCATCAGAATCGGGGTTGCCGACGAGCAGTACTTC. Amino acid sequence: CAIRIGVADEQYF. This rearrangement joins TRBV10-3 to TRBJ2-7, with D tentatively TRBD2 (5 bases). Germline V gene lookup returns CDR1 ENHRY and CDR2 SYGVKD. The CDR3 loop spans 13 amino acids. Trimming cost V 6 bases and J 5 bases, with 14 bases left between them.

CDR3 nucleotides: TGTGCCAGCTCACCCGTTCAGGGCAAGGGCTATGGCTACACCTTC. This gives the protein CASSPVQGKGYGYTF. The J gene is TRBJ1-2, the V gene TRBV18; D is perhaps TRBD1 (5 bases). Deletions cut 3 bases from V and 4 bases from J, with 15 bases between. The CDR3 totals 15 residues. Per germline, CDR1 KGHSH and CDR2 LQKENI. Using reference TRBV18 and TRBJ1-2 for the parts outside the CDR3, the full variable domain is NAGVMQNPRHLVRRRGQEARLRCSPMKGHSHVYWYRQLPEEGLKFMVYLQKENIIDESGMPKERFSAEFPKEGPSILRIQQVVRGDSAAYFCASSPVQGKGYGYTFGSGTRLTVV.

V and J are TRBV4-1 and TRBJ2-7; 7 bases align to TRBD1. CDR1 is MGHRA, CDR2 YSYEKL, per germline. The CDR3 contains 12 residues. V lost 8 bases and J lost 4; bases outside the gene matches: 5. As DNA, the CDR3 is TGCGCCAGCCGGGACAGACAGTACGAGCAGTACTTC. It encodes CASRDRQYEQYF.

This clone has only one observation. V and J are TRBV10-2 and TRBJ2-3, with D perhaps TRBD1 (5 bases). The CDR3 runs to 13 residues. Germline V CDR1 and CDR2: WSHSY, SAAADI. Between the trimmed V and J ends, which lost 4 bases and 6 bases, there was a span of 11 bases. The CDR3 region has the DNA TGCGCCAGCAGTGGGGGCAGCATCGATACGCAGTATTTT. This encodes CASSGGSIDTQYF.

The V call is TRBV4-1, the J call TRBJ2-7, with 9 positions matching TRBD2. CDR1 is MGHRA and CDR2 is YSYEKL in the germline V gene. The trim removed 0 bases at V and 3 bases at J, leaving 6 bases unmatched. This CDR3 has 16 residues. CDR3 DNA sequence: TGCGCCAGCAGCCAAGATAGCGGGACTAGCTTCTACGAGCAGTACTTC. This sequence encodes CASSQDSGTSFYEQYF.

The CDR3 spells CASSLVGRGQGQHF. The CDR3 nucleotides are TGTGCCAGCAGCTTAGTAGGCCGCGGACAGGGCCAGCATTTT. The chain links TRBV7-2 to TRBJ1-5; 8 bases are a match to TRBD1. V lost 1 base and J lost 12; bases outside the gene matches: 8. Germline V gene sequence: CDR1 SGHTA, CDR2 FQGNSA. The CDR3 has 14 residues.

This chain uses TRBV6-5 with TRBJ2-5; 7 bases match TRBD1. Germline CDR1 reads MNHEY; CDR2 reads SVGAGI. The CDR3 runs to 16 residues. Germline trimming cut 0 bases from V and 4 bases from J; bases unmatched to any gene: 8. The chain's CDR3 is CASSYSNQGVGETQYF. The CDR3, as DNA: TGTGCCAGCAGTTACTCGAACCAGGGGGTTGGAGAGACCCAGTACTTC.

This clone appeared a few times. V and J are TRBV5-1 and TRBJ1-6; no reliable D call. Germline V CDR1 and CDR2: SGHRS, YFSETQ. The CDR3 contains 16 residues. Trimming pared 4 bases from V and 5 bases from J, leaving 16 bases between. CDR3 sequence reads: CASSRGVEQNNSPLHF. The CDR3 nucleotides read TGCGCCAGCAGCCGAGGCGTGGAGCAGAATAATTCACCCCTCCACTTT.